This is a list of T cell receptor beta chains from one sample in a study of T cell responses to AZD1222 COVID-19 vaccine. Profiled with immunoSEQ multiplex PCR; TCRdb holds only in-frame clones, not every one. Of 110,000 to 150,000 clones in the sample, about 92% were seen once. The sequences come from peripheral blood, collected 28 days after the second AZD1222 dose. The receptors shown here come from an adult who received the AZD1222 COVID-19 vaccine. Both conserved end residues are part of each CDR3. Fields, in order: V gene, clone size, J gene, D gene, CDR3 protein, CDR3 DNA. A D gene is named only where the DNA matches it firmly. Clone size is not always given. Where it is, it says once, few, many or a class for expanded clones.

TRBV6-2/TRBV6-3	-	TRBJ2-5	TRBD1	CASSYYRGETQYF	TGTGCCAGCAGTTACTACAGGGGGGAGACCCAGTACTTC
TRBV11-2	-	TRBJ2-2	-	CASSFPLGELFF	TGTGCCAGCAGCTTTCCCCTCGGGGAGCTGTTTTTT
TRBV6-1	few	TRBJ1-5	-	CASSEVDRSNQPQHF	TGTGCCAGCAGTGAAGTGGACAGATCGAATCAGCCCCAGCATTTT
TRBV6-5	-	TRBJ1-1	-	CASSYSRGSTEAFF	TGTGCCAGCAGTTACTCGAGAGGCTCCACTGAAGCTTTCTTT
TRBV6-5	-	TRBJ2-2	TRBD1	CASSLTGVGTGELFF	TGTGCCAGCAGTTTGACAGGGGTGGGAACCGGGGAGCTGTTTTTT
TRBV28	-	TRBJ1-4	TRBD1	CASSLKRQGAAEKLFF	TGTGCCAGCAGTTTGAAAAGACAGGGGGCGGCGGAAAAACTGTTTTTT
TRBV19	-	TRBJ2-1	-	CASSGSGEQFF	TGTGCCAGTAGTGGGTCGGGTGAGCAGTTCTTC
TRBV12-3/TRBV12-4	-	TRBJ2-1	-	CASSSRTINEQFF	TGTGCCAGCAGTTCCCGGACAATCAATGAGCAGTTCTTC
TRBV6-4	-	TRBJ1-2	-	CASSPGGSYGYTF	TGTGCCAGCAGCCCCGGGGGGAGTTATGGCTACACCTTC
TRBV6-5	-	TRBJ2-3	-	CASSPLGAATDTQYF	TGTGCCAGCAGCCCCCTCGGGGCGGCCACAGATACGCAGTATTTT
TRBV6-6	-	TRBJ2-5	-	CASSANQETQYF	TGTGCCAGCAGTGCCAACCAAGAGACCCAGTACTTC
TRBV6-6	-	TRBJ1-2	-	CASSYLQTANYGYTF	TGTGCCAGCAGTTACTTGCAAACAGCTAACTATGGCTACACCTTC
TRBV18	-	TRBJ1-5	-	CASSPPGGNQPQHF	TGTGCCAGCTCACCACCTGGGGGTAATCAGCCCCAGCATTTT
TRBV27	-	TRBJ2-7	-	CASSGQNSYEQYF	TGTGCCAGCTCTGGACAGAACTCCTACGAGCAGTACTTC
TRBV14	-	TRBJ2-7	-	CASSLNQGIAYEQYF	TGTGCCAGCAGCTTAAACCAGGGGATAGCCTACGAGCAGTACTTC
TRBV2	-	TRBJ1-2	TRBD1	CASSEETGGLYYGYTF	TGTGCCAGCAGTGAAGAAACAGGGGGCTTGTACTATGGCTACACCTTC
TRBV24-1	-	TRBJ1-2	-	CATQEPGQGDFDGYTF	TGTGCCACCCAAGAACCGGGACAAGGGGATTTCGATGGCTACACCTTC
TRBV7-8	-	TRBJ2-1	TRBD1	CASSSKAGTGSYNEQFF	TGTGCCAGCAGCTCCAAGGCCGGGACAGGCTCCTACAATGAGCAGTTCTTC
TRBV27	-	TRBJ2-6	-	CASSLAALQGSGANVLTF	TGTGCCAGCAGTCTAGCCGCCCTGCAGGGCTCTGGGGCCAACGTCCTGACTTTC
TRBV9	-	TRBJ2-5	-	CASSVEALVGETQYF	TGTGCCAGCAGCGTAGAGGCCCTGGTGGGAGAGACCCAGTACTTC
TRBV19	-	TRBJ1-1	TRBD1	CSAGGIGTEAFF	TGTTCGGCAGGGGGCATAGGCACTGAAGCTTTCTTT
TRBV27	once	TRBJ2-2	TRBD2	CASSRTSGSNTGELFF	TGTGCCAGCAGCCGGACTAGCGGGAGTAACACCGGGGAGCTGTTTTTT
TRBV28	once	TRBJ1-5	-	CASSLPSGVYSNQPQHF	TGTGCCAGCAGTTTGCCGTCAGGGGTGTATAGCAATCAGCCCCAGCATTTT
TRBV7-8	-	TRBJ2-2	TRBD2	CASSFNPKGTTNTGELFF	TGTGCCAGCAGCTTTAATCCGAAGGGGACTACGAACACCGGGGAGCTGTTTTTT
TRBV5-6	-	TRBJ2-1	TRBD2	CASSLASGRVYNEQFF	TGTGCCAGCAGCTTGGCCAGCGGGAGGGTTTACAATGAGCAGTTCTTC
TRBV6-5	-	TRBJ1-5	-	CASSYSRIQPQHF	TGTGCCAGCAGTTACTCGAGAATCCAGCCCCAGCATTTT
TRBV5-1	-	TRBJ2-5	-	CASSLGSVQETQYF	TGCGCCAGCAGCTTGGGGTCAGTCCAAGAGACCCAGTACTTC
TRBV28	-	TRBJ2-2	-	CASSPRLAGAPGSCFF	-
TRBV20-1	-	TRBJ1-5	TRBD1	CSASLGQAVQHF	TGCAGTGCTAGTCTCGGACAGGCAGTCCAGCATTTT
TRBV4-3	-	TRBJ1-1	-	CASSQDWLAKGTVRGTEAFF	TGCGCCAGCAGCCAAGATTGGCTGGCAAAGGGGACCGTCCGGGGTACTGAAGCTTTCTTT
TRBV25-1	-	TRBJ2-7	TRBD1	CASSFGDRGDYEQYF	TGTGCCAGCAGCTTTGGGGACAGGGGCGACTACGAGCAGTACTTC
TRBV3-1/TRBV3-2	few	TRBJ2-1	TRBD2	CASSQDLAGGPRNEQFF	TGTGCCAGCAGCCAAGATCTCGCGGGAGGGCCTCGAAATGAGCAGTTCTTC
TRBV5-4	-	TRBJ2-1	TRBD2	CASSLGLASVDEQFF	TGTGCCAGCAGCCTAGGACTAGCCAGTGTCGATGAGCAGTTCTTC
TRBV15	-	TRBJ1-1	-	CATSRDSTEAFF	TGTGCCACCAGCAGAGACAGTACCGAAGCTTTCTTT
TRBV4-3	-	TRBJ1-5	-	CASSQDPPGAVNQPQHF	TGCGCCAGCAGCCAAGACCCGCCGGGGGCCGTCAATCAGCCCCAGCATTTT
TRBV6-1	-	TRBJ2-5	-	CASSETVQETQYF	TGTGCCAGCAGTGAGACAGTACAAGAGACCCAGTACTTC
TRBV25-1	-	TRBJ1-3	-	CASSEVGSLGNTIYF	TGTGCCAGCAGTGAAGTGGGCAGCCTTGGAAACACCATATATTTT
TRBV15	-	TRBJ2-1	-	CATSRDRTAHEQFF	TGTGCCACCAGCAGAGATCGCACAGCCCATGAGCAGTTCTTC
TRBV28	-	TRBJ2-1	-	CASSLLPRNEQFF	TGTGCCAGCAGTTTGCTCCCCCGGAATGAGCAGTTCTTC
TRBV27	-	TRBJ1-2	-	CASRPRGGNYGYTF	TGTGCCAGCAGACCCCGGGGGGGGAACTATGGCTACACCTTC
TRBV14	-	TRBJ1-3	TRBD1	CASSLRTGHRNTIYF	TGTGCCAGCAGCCTACGGACAGGGCATAGGAACACCATATATTTT
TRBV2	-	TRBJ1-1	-	CASSDRDSGGSFF	TGTGCCAGCAGTGATAGGGATAGCGGCGGATCTTTCTTT
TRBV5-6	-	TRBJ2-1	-	CASSLMGDEQFF	TGTGCCAGCAGCTTGATGGGCGATGAGCAGTTCTTC
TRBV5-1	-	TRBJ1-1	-	CASSLQENTEAFF	TGCGCCAGCAGCTTACAGGAGAACACTGAAGCTTTCTTT
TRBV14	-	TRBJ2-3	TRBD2	CASSQGGGTQYF	TGTGCCAGCAGCCAAGGGGGGGGTACGCAGTATTTT
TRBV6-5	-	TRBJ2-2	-	CASTEGLGELFF	TGTGCCAGCACGGAGGGCCTCGGGGAGCTGTTTTTT
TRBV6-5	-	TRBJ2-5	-	CASSHQQDLQETQYF	TGTGCCAGCAGTCACCAACAGGACCTCCAAGAGACCCAGTACTTC
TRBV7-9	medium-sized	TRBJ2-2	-	CASSFQAAGELFF	TGTGCCAGCAGCTTCCAGGCGGCCGGGGAGCTGTTTTTT
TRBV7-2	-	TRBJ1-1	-	CASSLVRDGSTEAFF	TGTGCCAGCAGCTTAGTAAGAGACGGGAGCACTGAAGCTTTCTTT
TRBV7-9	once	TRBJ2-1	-	CASSFNLQSSYNEQFF	TGTGCCAGCAGCTTCAACCTACAGAGCTCCTACAATGAGCAGTTCTTC
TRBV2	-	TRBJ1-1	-	CASSGAGAAEAFF	TGTGCCAGCAGTGGGGCTGGGGCGGCTGAAGCTTTCTTT
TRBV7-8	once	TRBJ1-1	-	CASSLGEQGITEAFF	TGTGCCAGCAGCTTAGGGGAACAGGGTATCACTGAAGCTTTCTTT
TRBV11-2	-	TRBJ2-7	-	CASSRRQGGYEQYF	TGTGCCAGCAGCCGTCGACAGGGAGGCTACGAGCAGTACTTC
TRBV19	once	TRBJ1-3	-	CASRTPLGGNTIYF	TGTGCCAGTAGGACCCCCCTCGGAGGAAACACCATATATTTT
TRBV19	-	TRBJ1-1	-	CASTGWTEAFF	TGTGCCAGTACGGGGTGGACTGAAGCTTTCTTT
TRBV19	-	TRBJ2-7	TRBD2	CASRLSGTSGEQYF	TGTGCCAGTAGATTGTCCGGGACTAGCGGTGAGCAGTACTTC
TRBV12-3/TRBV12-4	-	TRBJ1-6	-	CASSRNSPLHF	TGTGCCAGCAGCAGGAATTCACCCCTCCACTTT